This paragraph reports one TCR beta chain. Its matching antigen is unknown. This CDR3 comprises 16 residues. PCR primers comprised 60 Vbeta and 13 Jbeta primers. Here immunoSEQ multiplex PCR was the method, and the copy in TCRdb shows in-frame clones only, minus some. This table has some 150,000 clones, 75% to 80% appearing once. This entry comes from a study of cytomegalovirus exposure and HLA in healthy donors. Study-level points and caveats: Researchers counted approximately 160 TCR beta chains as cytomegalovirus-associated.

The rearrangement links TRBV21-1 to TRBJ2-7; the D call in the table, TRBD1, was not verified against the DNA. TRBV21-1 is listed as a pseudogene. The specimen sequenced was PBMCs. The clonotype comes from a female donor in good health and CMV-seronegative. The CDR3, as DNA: TGTGCCAGCAATCGTCCAGGGGGCAACTTTAAGGGGGAGCAGTACTTC. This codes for CASNRPGGNFKGEQYF.